A selection of T cell receptor beta chains follows, all from one sample in a study of CD8+CD57+ T cells in acquired aplastic anemia. TCRdb analysed the reads with MiXCR anew, one entry per CDR3 protein. The sample consists of under 200,000 distinct CDR3 sequences, 45% to 55% of them appearing once. The sample consisted of sorted CD4+, CD8+, or CD8+CD57+ T cells (not recorded which) from PBMCs. Source of these receptors: a human donor with aplastic anemia. CDR3s include the opening cysteine and the closing phenylalanine or tryptophan. A D gene is named only where the DNA matches it firmly. For some rows the clone size is stated as once, few or many, or as a class when expanded; others skip it.

j_gene: TRBJ2-7
abundance: many
d_gene: .
v_gene: TRBV6-1
CDR3nt: TGTGCCAGCAGTCTATTACAGGGAACCTACGAGCAGTACTTC
CDR3aa: CASSLLQGTYEQYF

j_gene: TRBJ1-4
abundance: .
d_gene: .
v_gene: TRBV7-1
CDR3nt: TGTGCCAGCAGCTCACCAGTGGGTGCAGGAGAGGCAACTAATGAAAAACTGTTTTTT
CDR3aa: CASSSPVGAGEATNEKLFF

j_gene: TRBJ2-2
abundance: .
d_gene: TRBD2
v_gene: TRBV7-3
CDR3nt: TGTGCCAGCAGCTTAGCTGGCGGGAGGGTGGCCGGGGAGCTGTTTTTT
CDR3aa: CASSLAGGRVAGELFF

j_gene: TRBJ1-1
abundance: once
d_gene: .
v_gene: TRBV4-3
CDR3nt: TGCGCCAGCAGCCACTCACTCTCGAACACTGAAGCTTTCTTT
CDR3aa: CASSHSLSNTEAFF

j_gene: TRBJ2-6
abundance: many
d_gene: TRBD2
v_gene: TRBV11-1
CDR3nt: TGTGCCAGCAGCTTCCCTAGCGGGAGTGGTATTAACCATCCTGGGGCCAACGTCCTGACTTTC
CDR3aa: CASSFPSGSGINHPGANVLTF

j_gene: TRBJ2-1
abundance: many
d_gene: .
v_gene: TRBV7-9
CDR3nt: TGTGCCAGCAGCTTAGAAGGGAGGCGAGGGAGCAATGAGCAGTTCTTC
CDR3aa: CASSLEGRRGSNEQFF

j_gene: TRBJ1-1
abundance: .
d_gene: TRBD1
v_gene: TRBV19
CDR3nt: TGTGCCAGTAGCAGGAACCGGGACAGTGAAGCTTTCTTT
CDR3aa: CASSRNRDSEAFF

j_gene: TRBJ2-7
abundance: many
d_gene: TRBD1
v_gene: TRBV6-1
CDR3nt: TGTGCCAGCAGTGCCCCCCCCGGGACAGGGAGGTACGAGCAGTACTTC
CDR3aa: CASSAPPGTGRYEQYF

j_gene: TRBJ1-2
abundance: few
d_gene: .
v_gene: TRBV27
CDR3nt: TGTGCCAGCAGTTTGAGGGGGGGAGGATACTATGGCTACACCTTC
CDR3aa: CASSLRGGGYYGYTF

j_gene: TRBJ2-6
abundance: .
d_gene: .
v_gene: TRBV4-1
CDR3nt: TGCGCCAGCAGCCTCCTAACCCGCCGGGCAGCTGGGGCCAACGTCCTGACTTTC
CDR3aa: CASSLLTRRAAGANVLTF

j_gene: TRBJ2-1
abundance: .
d_gene: TRBD2
v_gene: TRBV28
CDR3nt: TGTGCCAGCAGTCCGACTAGCGGGAACTACAATGAGCAGTTCTTC
CDR3aa: CASSPTSGNYNEQFF

j_gene: TRBJ2-7
abundance: many
d_gene: TRBD2
v_gene: TRBV9
CDR3nt: TGTGCCAGCTCGGGACTAGCGTCATACGAGCAGTACTTC
CDR3aa: CASSGLASYEQYF

j_gene: TRBJ2-7
abundance: many
d_gene: TRBD1
v_gene: TRBV19
CDR3nt: TGTGCCAGTAGTATTTACCGGGACAGTAGCCTCGAGCAGTACTTC
CDR3aa: CASSIYRDSSLEQYF

j_gene: TRBJ2-1
abundance: many
d_gene: TRBD2
v_gene: TRBV20-1
CDR3nt: TGCAGTGCTACCGGGACTAGCGGGAGACTTGACTACAATGAGCAGTTCTTC
CDR3aa: CSATGTSGRLDYNEQFF

j_gene: TRBJ1-4
abundance: .
d_gene: TRBD1
v_gene: TRBV10-3
CDR3nt: TGTGCCATCAGTTCTACCGGGACAGGGACTGAAAAACTGTTTTTT
CDR3aa: CAISSTGTGTEKLFF

j_gene: TRBJ1-1
abundance: .
d_gene: .
v_gene: TRBV7-2
CDR3nt: TGTGCCAGCGGAACAGGGAGAGGCTACTTAGAAGCTTTCTTT
CDR3aa: CASGTGRGYLEAFF

j_gene: TRBJ2-1
abundance: .
d_gene: TRBD2
v_gene: TRBV25-1
CDR3nt: TGTGCCAGCAGTGTGGGGACTAGCGGGATCTACAATGAGCAGTTCTTC
CDR3aa: CASSVGTSGIYNEQFF

j_gene: TRBJ2-3
abundance: .
d_gene: TRBD2
v_gene: TRBV4-2
CDR3nt: TGTGCCAGCAGCCTCTCCCCGGGACTAGCGGACACAGATACGCAGTATTTT
CDR3aa: CASSLSPGLADTDTQYF